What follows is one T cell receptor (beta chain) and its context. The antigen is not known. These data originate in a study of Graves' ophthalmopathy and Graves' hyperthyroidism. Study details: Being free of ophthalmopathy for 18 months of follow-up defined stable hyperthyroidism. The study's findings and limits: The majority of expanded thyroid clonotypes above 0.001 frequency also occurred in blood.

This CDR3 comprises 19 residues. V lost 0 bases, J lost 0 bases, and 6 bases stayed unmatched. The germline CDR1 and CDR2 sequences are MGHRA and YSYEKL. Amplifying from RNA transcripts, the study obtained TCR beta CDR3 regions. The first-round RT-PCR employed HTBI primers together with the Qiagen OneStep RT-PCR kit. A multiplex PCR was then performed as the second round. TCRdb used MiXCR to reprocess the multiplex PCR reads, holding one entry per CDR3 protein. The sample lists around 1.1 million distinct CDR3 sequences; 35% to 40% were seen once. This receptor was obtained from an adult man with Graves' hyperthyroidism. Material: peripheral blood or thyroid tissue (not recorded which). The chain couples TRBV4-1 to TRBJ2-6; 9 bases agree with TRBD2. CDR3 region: CASSQDALAGHSGANVLTF. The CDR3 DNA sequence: TGCGCCAGCAGCCAAGATGCCCTAGCGGGACACTCTGGGGCCAACGTCCTGACTTTC.